This T cell receptor beta chain was retrieved from a study of cytomegalovirus exposure and HLA in healthy donors. Overall study findings and caveats: In vitro, three CMV-associated chains proved specific for CMV antigens. The records held CMV serostatus as the only immune exposure information.

CDR1 MNHEY and CDR2 SMNVEV come from the germline V gene (reference sequence). This CDR3 contains 12 residues. A note on this clone: Antigen unknown.

With 60 Vbeta and 13 Jbeta primers, the PCR was carried out. Here immunoSEQ multiplex PCR was the method, and the copy in TCRdb shows in-frame clones only, minus some. The table has roughly 150,000 clones, approximately 80% seen once. Sequenced material: PBMCs. This chain joins TRBV27 and TRBJ2-2; 10 nucleotides match TRBD2. The receptor comes from a boy younger than 10 in good health and CMV-seronegative. In nucleotides, the CDR3 is TGTGTTAGCGGGAGGACTACCGGGGAGCTGTTTTTT. Its translation is CVSGRTTGELFF.